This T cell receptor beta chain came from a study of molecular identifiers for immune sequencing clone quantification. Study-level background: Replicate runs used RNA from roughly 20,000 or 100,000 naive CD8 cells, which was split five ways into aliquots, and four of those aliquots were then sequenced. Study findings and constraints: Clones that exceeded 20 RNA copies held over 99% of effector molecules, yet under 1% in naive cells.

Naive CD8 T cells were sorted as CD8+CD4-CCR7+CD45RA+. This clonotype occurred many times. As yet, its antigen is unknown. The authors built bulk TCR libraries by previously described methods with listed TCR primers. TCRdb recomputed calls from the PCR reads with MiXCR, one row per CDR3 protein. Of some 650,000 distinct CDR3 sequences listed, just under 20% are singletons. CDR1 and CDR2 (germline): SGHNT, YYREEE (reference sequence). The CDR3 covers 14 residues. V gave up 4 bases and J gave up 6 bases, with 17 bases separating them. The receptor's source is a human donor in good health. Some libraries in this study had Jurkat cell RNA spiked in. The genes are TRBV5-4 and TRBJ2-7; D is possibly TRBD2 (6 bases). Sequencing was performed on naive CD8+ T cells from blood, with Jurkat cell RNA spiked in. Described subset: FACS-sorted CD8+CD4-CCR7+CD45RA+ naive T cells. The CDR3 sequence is CASSLPNAGSEQYF. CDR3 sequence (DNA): TGTGCCAGCAGCCTACCAAACGCGGGAAGCGAGCAGTACTTC. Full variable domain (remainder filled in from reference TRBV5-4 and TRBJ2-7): ETGVTQSPTHLIKTRGQQVTLRCSSQSGHNTVSWYQQALGQGPQFIFQYYREEENGRGNFPPRFSGLQFPNYSSELNVNALELDDSALYLCASSLPNAGSEQYFGPGTRLTVT.